This T cell receptor (beta chain) was sequenced for a study of T-cell reconstitution after alpha-beta-depleted transplantation in children. Molecular barcoding with unique molecular identifiers was used for the TCRbeta library. TCRdb reprocessed the PCR reads via MiXCR and lists one record per CDR3 protein. There are 600,000 to 700,000 distinct CDR3 sequences in the sample; roughly 17% occur only once, and under 1.2% lies in the top ten. This clonotype was seen a handful of times. The CDR3 runs to 16 residues. Germline V gene lookup returns CDR1 SGHRS and CDR2 YFSETQ. J gave up 1 base and V 3 bases, and 8 bases lay outside the gene matches.

Sequencing was performed on PBMCs from the stem cell graft donor, taken from the stem cell graft. The sequence was collected from a human donor who donated a stem cell graft to a child with acute myeloid leukemia. J is TRBJ2-3 and V is TRBV5-1, with TRBD2 identical over 7 bases. The CDR3 is CASSSPTSRGTDTQYF. Here the CDR3 DNA reads TGCGCCAGCAGCTCCCCGACTAGCAGAGGCACAGATACGCAGTATTTT.